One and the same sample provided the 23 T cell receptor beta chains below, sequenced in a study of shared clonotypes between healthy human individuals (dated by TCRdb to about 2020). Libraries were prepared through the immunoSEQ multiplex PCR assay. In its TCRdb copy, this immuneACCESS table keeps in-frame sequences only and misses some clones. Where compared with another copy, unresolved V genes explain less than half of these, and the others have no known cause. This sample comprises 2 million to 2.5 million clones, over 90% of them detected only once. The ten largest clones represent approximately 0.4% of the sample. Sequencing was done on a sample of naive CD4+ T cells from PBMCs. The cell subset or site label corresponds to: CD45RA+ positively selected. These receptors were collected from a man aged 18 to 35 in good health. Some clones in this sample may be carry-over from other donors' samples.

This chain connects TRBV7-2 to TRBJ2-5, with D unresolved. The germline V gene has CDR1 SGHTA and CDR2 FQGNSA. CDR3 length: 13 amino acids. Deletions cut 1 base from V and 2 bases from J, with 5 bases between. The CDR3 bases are TGTGCCAGCAGCTTAGTTGGTCAAGAGACCCAGTACTTC. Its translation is CASSLVGQETQYF.

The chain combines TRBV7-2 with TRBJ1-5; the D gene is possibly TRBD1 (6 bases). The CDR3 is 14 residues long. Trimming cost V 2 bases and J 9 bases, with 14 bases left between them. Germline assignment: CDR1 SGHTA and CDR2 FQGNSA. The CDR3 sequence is CASSLNQGSGPQHF. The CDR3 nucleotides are TGTGCCAGCAGCTTAAATCAGGGGAGTGGGCCCCAGCATTTT.

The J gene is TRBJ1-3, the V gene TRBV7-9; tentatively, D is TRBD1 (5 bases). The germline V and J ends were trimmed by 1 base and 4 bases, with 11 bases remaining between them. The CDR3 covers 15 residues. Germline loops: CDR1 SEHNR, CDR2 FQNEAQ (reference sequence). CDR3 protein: CASSLDPGPGNTIYF. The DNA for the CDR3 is TGTGCCAGCAGCTTAGATCCAGGGCCGGGAAACACCATATATTTT.

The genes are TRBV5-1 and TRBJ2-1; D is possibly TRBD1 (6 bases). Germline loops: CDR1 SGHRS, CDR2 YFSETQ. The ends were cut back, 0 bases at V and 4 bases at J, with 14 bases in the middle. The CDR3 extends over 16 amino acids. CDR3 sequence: CASSLDSGQSYNEQFF. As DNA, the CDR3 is TGCGCCAGCAGCTTGGATTCGGGACAATCTTACAATGAGCAGTTCTTC.

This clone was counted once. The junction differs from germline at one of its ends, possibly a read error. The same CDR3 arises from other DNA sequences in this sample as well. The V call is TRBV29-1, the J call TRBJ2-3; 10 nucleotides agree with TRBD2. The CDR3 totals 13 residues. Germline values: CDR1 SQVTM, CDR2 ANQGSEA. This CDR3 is CSVSGRAADTQYF. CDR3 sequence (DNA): TGCAGCGTTAGCGGGAGGGCCGCAGATACGCAATATTTT.

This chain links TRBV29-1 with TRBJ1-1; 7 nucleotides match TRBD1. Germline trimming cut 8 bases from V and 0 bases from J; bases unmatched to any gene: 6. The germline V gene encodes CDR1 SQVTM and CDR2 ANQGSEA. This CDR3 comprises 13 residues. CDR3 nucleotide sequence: TGCAGCTTAAGACAGGGCTTGAACACTGAAGCTTTCTTT. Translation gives CSLRQGLNTEAFF.

Here the CDR3 reads CASSQQGTGRSGANVLTF. The CDR3 DNA is TGTGCCAGCAGCCAACAAGGGACCGGACGCTCTGGGGCCAACGTCCTGACTTTC. The chain employs TRBV4-2 and TRBJ2-6, with D tentatively TRBD1 or TRBD2 (5 bases each). CDR1 LGHNA and CDR2 YNFKEQ come from the germline V gene. The CDR3 contains 18 residues. V dropped 2 bases and J dropped 0 bases, with 14 bases sitting between them.

The CDR3 loop is CASSALAGDADTQYF. For the CDR3, the DNA is TGCGCCAGCAGTGCACTAGCGGGAGACGCAGATACGCAGTATTTT. The rearrangement links TRBV10-2 to TRBJ2-3; TRBD2 agrees at 11 bases. The V and J ends lost 4 bases and 4 bases, in that order; junction bases with no gene match: 4. Germline CDR1 reads WSHSY; CDR2 reads SAAADI. This CDR3 comprises 15 residues.

The CDR3 protein is CASGLLMGVAEAFF. For the CDR3, the DNA is TGTGCTAGTGGTTTGTTAATGGGGGTGGCTGAAGCTTTCTTT. The chain combines TRBV12-5 with TRBJ1-1; perhaps TRBD1 as D (5 bases). The CDR3 totals 14 residues. Trimming stripped 2 bases from V and 6 bases from J, with 13 bases between. In germline, CDR1 is LGHNT, CDR2 FRNRAP. The variable domain in full, with the rest retrieved from reference TRBV12-5 and TRBJ1-1, is DARVTQTPRHKVTEMGQEVTMRCQPILGHNTVFWYRQTMMQGLELLAYFRNRAPLDDSGMPKDRFSAEMPDATLATLKIQPSEPRDSAVYFCASGLLMGVAEAFFGQGTRLTVV.

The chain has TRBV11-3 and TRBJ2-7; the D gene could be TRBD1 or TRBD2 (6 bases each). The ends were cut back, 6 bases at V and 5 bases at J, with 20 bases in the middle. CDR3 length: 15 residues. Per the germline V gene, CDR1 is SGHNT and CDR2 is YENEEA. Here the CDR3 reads CASSSSAKRGDEQYF. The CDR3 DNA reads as TGTGCCAGCAGTTCTAGCGCAAAGAGGGGGGACGAGCAGTACTTC.

CDR3 DNA: TGTGCCAGCAGCTCACCCTCAACAGGGGCTGGAAACACCATATATTTT. The encoded protein is CASSSPSTGAGNTIYF. The chain employs TRBV5-4 and TRBJ1-3, with 7 bases that match TRBD1. The ends lost 3 bases at V and 2 bases at J; junction bases unmatched: 8. CDR1 SGHNT and CDR2 YYREEE come from the germline V gene (reference sequence). The CDR3 runs to 16 residues.

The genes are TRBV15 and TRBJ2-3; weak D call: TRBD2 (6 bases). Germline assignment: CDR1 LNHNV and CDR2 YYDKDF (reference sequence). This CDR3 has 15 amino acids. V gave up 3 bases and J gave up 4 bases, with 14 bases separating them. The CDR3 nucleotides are TGTGCCACCAGCAGGGACCCTAGCGTGCCAGATACGCAGTATTTT. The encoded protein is CATSRDPSVPDTQYF.

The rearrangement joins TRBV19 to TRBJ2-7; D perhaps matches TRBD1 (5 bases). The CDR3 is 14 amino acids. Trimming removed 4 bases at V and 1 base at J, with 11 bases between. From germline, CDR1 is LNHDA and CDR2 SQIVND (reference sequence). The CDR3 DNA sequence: TGTGCCAGTAGTAACCGGGCAGGGTCCTACGAGCAGTACTTC. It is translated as CASSNRAGSYEQYF.

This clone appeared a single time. The CDR3 DNA reads TGTGCCAGCAGCCACCCGCGGGGACAGGGGTCCCAAGAGACCCAGTACTTC. Translating gives CASSHPRGQGSQETQYF. This chain joins TRBV11-2 and TRBJ2-5, with TRBD1 identical over 10 bases. Germline trimming cut 5 bases from V and 1 base from J; bases unmatched to any gene: 10. Germline CDR1 SGHAT, CDR2 FQNNGV. This CDR3 comprises 17 residues.

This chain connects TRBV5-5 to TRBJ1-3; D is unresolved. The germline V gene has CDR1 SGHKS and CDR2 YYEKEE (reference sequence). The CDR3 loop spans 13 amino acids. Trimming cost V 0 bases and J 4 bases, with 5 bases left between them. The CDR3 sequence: CASSLAEGNTIYF. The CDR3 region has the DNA TGTGCCAGCAGCTTGGCGGAAGGAAACACCATATATTTT.

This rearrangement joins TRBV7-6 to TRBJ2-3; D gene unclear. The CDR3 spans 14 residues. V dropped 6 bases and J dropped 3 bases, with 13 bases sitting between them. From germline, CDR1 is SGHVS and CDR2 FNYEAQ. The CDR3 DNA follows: TGTGCCAGCAGGCTAGACGTTGGGACAGATACGCAGTATTTT. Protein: CASRLDVGTDTQYF. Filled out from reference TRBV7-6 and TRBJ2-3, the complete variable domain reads GAGVSQSPRYKVTKRGQDVALRCDPISGHVSLYWYRQALGQGPEFLTYFNYEAQQDKSGLPNDRFSAERPEGSISTLTIQRTEQRDSAMYRCASRLDVGTDTQYFGPGTRLTVL.

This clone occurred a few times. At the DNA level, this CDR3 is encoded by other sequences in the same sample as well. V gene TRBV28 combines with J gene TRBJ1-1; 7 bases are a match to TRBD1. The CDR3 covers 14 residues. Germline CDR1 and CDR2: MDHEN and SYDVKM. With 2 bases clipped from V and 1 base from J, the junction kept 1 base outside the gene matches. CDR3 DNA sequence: TGTGCCAGCAGTTTAGGGGACAGGAACACTGAAGCTTTCTTT. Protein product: CASSLGDRNTEAFF.

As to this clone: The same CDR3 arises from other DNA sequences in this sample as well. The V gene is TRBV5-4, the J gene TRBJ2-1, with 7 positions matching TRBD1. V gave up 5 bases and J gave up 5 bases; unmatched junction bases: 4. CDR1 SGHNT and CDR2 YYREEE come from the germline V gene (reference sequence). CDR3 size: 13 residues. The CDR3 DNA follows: TGTGCCAGCAGTATCGACAGGGACAATGAGCAGTTCTTC. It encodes CASSIDRDNEQFF.

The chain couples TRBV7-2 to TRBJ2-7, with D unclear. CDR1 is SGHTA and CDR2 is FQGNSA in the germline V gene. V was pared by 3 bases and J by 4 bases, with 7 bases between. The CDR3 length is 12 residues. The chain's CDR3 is CASSFTDYEQYF. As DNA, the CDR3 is TGTGCCAGCAGCTTTACAGATTACGAGCAGTACTTC.

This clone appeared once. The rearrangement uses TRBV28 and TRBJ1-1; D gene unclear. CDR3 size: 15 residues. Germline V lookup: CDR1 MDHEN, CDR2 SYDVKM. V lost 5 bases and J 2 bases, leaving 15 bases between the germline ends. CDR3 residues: CASSLHPGGNTEAFF. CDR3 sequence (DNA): TGTGCCAGCAGTCTTCACCCTGGCGGAAACACTGAAGCTTTCTTT.

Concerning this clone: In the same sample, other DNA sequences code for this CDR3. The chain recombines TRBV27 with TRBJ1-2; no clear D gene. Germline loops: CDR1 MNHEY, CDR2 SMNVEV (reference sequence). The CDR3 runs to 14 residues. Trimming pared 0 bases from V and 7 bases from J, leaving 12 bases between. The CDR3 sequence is CASSLSPGLGGYTF. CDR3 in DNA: TGTGCCAGCAGTTTATCGCCGGGGTTAGGTGGCTACACCTTC.

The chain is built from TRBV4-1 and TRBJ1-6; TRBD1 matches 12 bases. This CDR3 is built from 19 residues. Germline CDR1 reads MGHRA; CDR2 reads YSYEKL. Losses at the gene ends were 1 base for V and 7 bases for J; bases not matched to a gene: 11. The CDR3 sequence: CASSQAPPGQGARNSPLHF. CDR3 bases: TGCGCCAGCAGCCAAGCTCCTCCGGGACAGGGGGCGCGGAATTCACCCCTCCACTTT.

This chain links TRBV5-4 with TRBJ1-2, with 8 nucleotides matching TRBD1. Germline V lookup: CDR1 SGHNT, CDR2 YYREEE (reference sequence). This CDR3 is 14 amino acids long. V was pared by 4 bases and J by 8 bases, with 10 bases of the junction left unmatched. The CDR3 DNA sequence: TGTGCCAGCAGCGGCGAGACAGGGGTGGGGGGCTACACCTTC. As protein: CASSGETGVGGYTF.